The 30 T cell receptor beta chains listed next were all sequenced from one sample in a study of a mutant IDH1 vaccine in newly diagnosed glioma. Their antigens remain unidentified. Assay: immunoSEQ multiplex PCR; the TCRdb copy retains only in-frame clones and omits some. The table shows around 60,000 clones, with around 83% occurring only once. The time point here: week 23, last vaccination. The investigators gave 300 ug of mutant IDH1 20-mer peptide in each vaccine dose, together with topical imiquimod. This sample comprised PBMCs, obtained from a glioma patient whose treatment included an IDH1 peptide vaccine. Every receptor here comes from a man aged 25-45 years with glioma.

V is TRBV6-6 and J is TRBJ1-1; D may be TRBD1 (5 bases). CDR3 length: 14 amino acids. The ends were cut back, 2 bases at V and 5 bases at J, with 12 bases in the middle. Per the germline V gene, CDR1 is MNHNY and CDR2 is SVGAGI (reference sequence). As DNA, the CDR3 is TGTGCCAGCAGTTACGTGTGGGGCGGAACTGAAGCTTTCTTT. The encoded protein is CASSYVWGGTEAFF.

The genes are TRBV7-9 and TRBJ2-7; perhaps TRBD1 as D (6 bases). From germline, CDR1 is SEHNR and CDR2 FQNEAQ (reference sequence). CDR3 size: 14 residues. Trimming left V 5 bases short and J 3 bases short, with 14 bases between. The CDR3 sequence: CASSPRGGSYEQYF. Here the CDR3 DNA reads TGTGCCAGCAGCCCCAGGGGTGGGAGCTACGAGCAGTACTTC.

The chain carries TRBV5-6 and TRBJ1-3; the match to TRBD1 covers 7 bases. The trim removed 4 bases at V and 1 base at J, leaving 14 bases unmatched. CDR3 size: 18 residues. In germline, CDR1 is SGHDT, CDR2 YYEEEE. The CDR3 is CASSLGMAGGFSGNTIYF. The CDR3, as DNA: TGTGCCAGCAGCCTGGGGATGGCAGGGGGTTTTTCTGGAAACACCATATATTTT.

The rearrangement links TRBV7-6 to TRBJ1-4, with 7 bases that match TRBD1. The ends lost 2 bases at V and 8 bases at J; junction bases unmatched: 8. The CDR3 consists of 15 residues. The germline CDR1 and CDR2 sequences are SGHVS and FNYEAQ. The CDR3 DNA follows: TGTGCCAGCAGCTTACATGGCAGGGGGGAAGAAAAACTGTTTTTT. Translated: CASSLHGRGEEKLFF. The full variable domain, with the rest looked up from reference TRBV7-6 and TRBJ1-4, is GAGVSQSPRYKVTKRGQDVALRCDPISGHVSLYWYRQALGQGPEFLTYFNYEAQQDKSGLPNDRFSAERPEGSISTLTIQRTEQRDSAMYRCASSLHGRGEEKLFFGSGTQLSVL.

The rearrangement links TRBV12-5 to TRBJ2-5, with a tentative D call TRBD2 (6 bases). CDR3 length equals 16 residues. Trimming left V 5 bases short and J 2 bases short, with 18 bases between. CDR1 and CDR2 from the germline V gene are LGHNT and FRNRAP. The CDR3 reads CASGPGRNPNQETQYF. The CDR3 DNA follows: TGTGCTAGTGGTCCCGGGAGAAACCCCAATCAAGAGACCCAGTACTTC.

The chain employs TRBV5-6 and TRBJ1-4; unclear D gene. Trimming removed 1 base at V and 4 bases at J, with 11 bases between. This CDR3 has 15 amino acids. The V gene's germline CDR1 is SGHDT and CDR2 YYEEEE. The CDR3 DNA is TGTGCCAGCAGCTTGATGGCAGCTTATAATGAAAAACTGTTTTTT. Translation gives CASSLMAAYNEKLFF.

This clone was seen more than once but under ten times. V usage is TRBV7-9 and J usage is TRBJ2-7; TRBD2 matches at 7 bases. This CDR3 region has 16 residues. After removal of 4 bases from V and 1 base from J, the junction contained 10 bases not matched to a gene. In germline, CDR1 is SEHNR, CDR2 FQNEAQ (reference sequence). DNA for the CDR3: TGTGCCAGCAGCTCCCGCTTGGGGGGGACTTCCTACGAGCAGTACTTC. It translates to CASSSRLGGTSYEQYF. Full variable domain (rest looked up from reference TRBV7-9 and TRBJ2-7): DTGVSQNPRHKITKRGQNVTFRCDPISEHNRLYWYRQTLGQGPEFLTYFQNEAQLEKSRLLSDRFSAERPKGSFSTLEIQRTEQGDSAMYLCASSSRLGGTSYEQYFGPGTRLTVT.

This chain links TRBV5-6 with TRBJ2-1, with D perhaps matching TRBD1 (6 bases). The CDR3 extends over 14 amino acids. The V and J ends lost 4 bases and 4 bases respectively, with 12 bases between them. Germline assignment: CDR1 SGHDT and CDR2 YYEEEE. The CDR3 coding sequence is TGTGCCAGCAGCCTCAGGACAGTATACAATGAGCAGTTCTTC. Amino acids: CASSLRTVYNEQFF.

The chain is built from TRBV2 and TRBJ2-3; the D is unclear. Germline-derived CDR1 and CDR2 are SNHLY and FYNNEI. This CDR3 contains 13 residues. Trimming removed 11 bases at V and 4 bases at J, with 16 bases between. CDR3 loop: CAGIVGLSDTQYF. The DNA of the CDR3 is TGTGCCGGCATCGTCGGGCTTTCAGATACGCAGTATTTT.

The V call is TRBV5-1, the J call TRBJ2-5; D may match TRBD1 or TRBD2 (6 bases each). From germline, CDR1 is SGHRS and CDR2 YFSETQ. The CDR3 loop spans 14 amino acids. Trimming removed 4 bases from V and 5 bases from J, with 15 bases in between. The CDR3 region is CASSGAGGWETQYF. The CDR3 coding sequence is TGCGCCAGCAGCGGGGCCGGGGGCTGGGAGACCCAGTACTTC.

V is TRBV18 and J is TRBJ1-2, with D hard to call. This CDR3 is built from 15 residues. Deletions cut 2 bases from V and 4 bases from J, with 14 bases between. Germline V lookup: CDR1 KGHSH, CDR2 LQKENI. CDR3 loop: CASSPYGKAVYGYTF. The CDR3 DNA is TGTGCCAGCTCACCATACGGCAAAGCAGTCTATGGCTACACCTTC.

This rearrangement joins TRBV5-1 to TRBJ1-1; D perhaps matches TRBD1 (5 bases). This CDR3 has 14 amino acids. Trimming removed 0 bases at V and 4 bases at J, with 10 bases between. Germline assignment: CDR1 SGHRS and CDR2 YFSETQ. CDR3 amino acids: CASSLGQGGTEAFF. CDR3 nucleotides: TGCGCCAGCAGCTTGGGGCAGGGAGGCACTGAAGCTTTCTTT.

J is TRBJ1-1 and V is TRBV5-1; D is unclear. The CDR3 is 15 amino acids. Per germline, CDR1 SGHRS and CDR2 YFSETQ. Trimming took 1 base from V and 3 from J, leaving 13 bases between them. This chain's CDR3 is CASSLKYAGDTEAFF. The DNA of the CDR3 is TGCGCCAGCAGCTTGAAGTACGCCGGGGACACTGAAGCTTTCTTT.

This clone was recorded a few times. The chain has TRBV11-2 and TRBJ2-1; the match to TRBD2 covers 7 bases. Germline V gene sequence: CDR1 SGHAT, CDR2 FQNNGV. The CDR3 loop spans 19 amino acids. Trimming removed 6 bases from V and 1 base from J; junction bases left unmatched: 18. The CDR3 is CASSRTVPIGGLSYNEQFF. In DNA form, the CDR3 reads TGTGCCAGCAGTCGTACGGTCCCTATCGGGGGGTTATCCTACAATGAGCAGTTCTTC.

The chain links TRBV28 to TRBJ2-1; no definite D call. CDR3 size: 15 residues. Germline loops: CDR1 MDHEN, CDR2 SYDVKM. V lost 2 bases to trimming and J lost 0 bases, with 8 bases between them. CDR3 residues: CASSLDGSSYNEQFF. DNA of the CDR3: TGTGCCAGCAGTTTAGATGGAAGCTCCTACAATGAGCAGTTCTTC.

V is TRBV28 and J is TRBJ1-2, with TRBD1 as a possible D gene (5 bases). V gave up 7 bases and J gave up 2 bases, with 14 bases separating them. The V gene's germline CDR1 is MDHEN and CDR2 SYDVKM. The CDR3 has 14 residues. The CDR3 nucleotides read TGTGCCAGCAAAGCGGGGGATTTAAACTATGGCTACACCTTC. Residues: CASKAGDLNYGYTF.

This clone was recorded once. The rearrangement links TRBV28 to TRBJ2-1, with D unclear. The CDR3 extends over 12 amino acids. The germline CDR1 and CDR2 sequences are MDHEN and SYDVKM. V lost 5 bases and J lost 4, with 6 bases in between. CDR3 sequence: CASSPVYNEQFF. The CDR3 nucleotides are TGTGCCAGCAGTCCCGTATACAATGAGCAGTTCTTC.

The chain couples TRBV5-1 to TRBJ2-2; the D gene is possibly TRBD2 (7 bases). Per the germline V gene, CDR1 is SGHRS and CDR2 is YFSETQ. V lost 1 base, J lost 1 base, and 11 bases lay in between. The CDR3 length is 16 residues. Here the CDR3 reads CASSLRGGLNTGELFF. CDR3 DNA sequence: TGCGCCAGCAGCTTGCGCGGGGGCCTGAACACCGGGGAGCTGTTTTTT.

The chain links TRBV27 to TRBJ1-3; 7 nucleotides align to TRBD1. This CDR3 is 15 amino acids long. The J segment lost 0 bases and the V segment lost 3 bases, leaving 2 bases of the junction unmatched. Germline V gives CDR1 MNHEY, CDR2 SMNVEV (reference sequence). CDR3 in amino acids: CASSLTGSSGNTIYF. The DNA for the CDR3 is TGTGCCAGCAGTTTGACAGGGAGCTCTGGAAACACCATATATTTT.

The gene calls are TRBV29-1 and TRBJ2-1; 8 bases line up with TRBD1. The CDR3 extends over 14 amino acids. V lost 4 bases and J lost 3; bases outside the gene matches: 5. Germline CDR1 reads SQVTM; CDR2 reads ANQGSEA. The CDR3 coding sequence is TGCAGCGTTGGCGCAGGGGGCTTCTACAATGAGCAGTTCTTC. Encoded protein: CSVGAGGFYNEQFF.

This chain connects TRBV7-9 to TRBJ2-7; 9 bases are a match to TRBD1. The germline gives CDR1 SEHNR, CDR2 FQNEAQ (reference sequence). There are 13 residues in the CDR3. V dropped 10 bases and J dropped 7; count of bases not matched to a gene: 11. CDR3 amino acids: CATPTGTGSEQYF. In nucleotides, the CDR3 is TGTGCCACTCCGACCGGGACAGGGAGTGAGCAGTACTTC. The whole variable domain, remainder taken from reference TRBV7-9 and TRBJ2-7, is DTGVSQNPRHKITKRGQNVTFRCDPISEHNRLYWYRQTLGQGPEFLTYFQNEAQLEKSRLLSDRFSAERPKGSFSTLEIQRTEQGDSAMYLCATPTGTGSEQYFGPGTRLTVT.

This clone was counted between two and nine times. The chain joins TRBV5-6 to TRBJ1-6; D is perhaps TRBD1 (6 bases). V was clipped by 2 bases and J by 7 bases, with 16 bases between them. Per germline, CDR1 SGHDT and CDR2 YYEEEE. The CDR3 loop spans 16 amino acids. CDR3 coding DNA: TGTGCCAGCAGCTTACTATCAGGGGAAATAAATTCACCCCTCCACTTT. Its translation: CASSLLSGEINSPLHF.

V and J are TRBV11-3 and TRBJ2-3; no definite D call. This CDR3 is 15 amino acids long. V lost 0 bases and J 1 base, leaving 8 bases between the germline ends. Germline V CDR1 and CDR2: SGHNT, YENEEA. The CDR3 nucleotides are TGTGCCAGCAGCTTAGAGGGTACTGGCACAGATACGCAGTATTTT. Translating it yields CASSLEGTGTDTQYF.

The chain uses TRBV5-1 and TRBJ1-1; TRBD1 might be the D (5 bases). Deletions cut 2 bases from V and 3 bases from J, with 8 bases between. Germline V gene lookup returns CDR1 SGHRS and CDR2 YFSETQ. The CDR3 is made up of 13 amino acids. The CDR3 region is CASSFGGYTEAFF. The CDR3 DNA reads as TGCGCCAGCAGCTTCGGGGGTTACACTGAAGCTTTCTTT. Together with reference TRBV5-1 and TRBJ1-1, the CDR3 gives the full variable domain: KAGVTQTPRYLIKTRGQQVTLSCSPISGHRSVSWYQQTPGQGLQFLFEYFSETQRNKGNFPGRFSGRQFSNSRSEMNVSTLELGDSALYLCASSFGGYTEAFFGQGTRLTVV.

The chain recombines TRBV9 with TRBJ2-1; 10 positions match TRBD2. CDR3 size: 16 residues. CDR1 and CDR2 (germline): SGDLS, YYNGEE. The junction had 8 bases not matched to a gene; V was cut back by 2 bases and J by 6 bases. As DNA, the CDR3 is TGTGCCAGCAGCGTCGGCCTAGCGGGGGCATCCAATGAGCAGTTCTTC. Translating it yields CASSVGLAGASNEQFF.

This rearrangement joins TRBV20-1 to TRBJ1-2; no clear D. This CDR3 is built from 11 residues. Germline-derived CDR1 and CDR2 are DFQATT and SNEGSKA (reference sequence). Deletions cut 3 bases from V and 2 bases from J, with 4 bases between. The CDR3 bases are TGCAGTGCTAGGGAGAACTATGGCTACACCTTC. This codes for CSARENYGYTF.

CDR3 region: CASSKSGVFGNTIYF. CDR3 nucleotides: TGTGCCAGCAGCAAATCTGGGGTGTTTGGAAACACCATATATTTT. The rearrangement joins TRBV21-1 to TRBJ1-3. TRBV21-1 is a known pseudogene. This CDR3 is built from 15 residues.

The J gene is TRBJ2-5, the V gene TRBV29-1; TRBD1 matches 9 bases. There are 15 residues in the CDR3. CDR1 and CDR2 from the germline V gene are SQVTM and ANQGSEA. With 7 bases clipped from V and 3 bases from J, the junction kept 12 bases outside the gene matches. The CDR3 protein is CSGDSPGQGKETQYF. In DNA form, the CDR3 reads TGCAGCGGGGACTCCCCGGGACAGGGTAAAGAGACCCAGTACTTC.

The rearrangement links TRBV5-1 to TRBJ2-5; 9 nucleotides align to TRBD1. V shed 3 bases, J shed 11 bases, and the junction held 8 bases outside the gene matches. This CDR3 has 13 amino acids. Per the germline V gene, CDR1 is SGHRS and CDR2 is YFSETQ. CDR3 in amino acids: CASSSWTGVEQYF. In DNA, the CDR3 is TGCGCCAGCAGCTCCTGGACAGGGGTTGAGCAGTACTTC.

The chain links TRBV29-1 to TRBJ1-2, with 8 positions matching TRBD1. Germline lookup yields CDR1 SQVTM and CDR2 ANQGSEA. The trim removed 1 base at V and 4 bases at J, leaving 5 bases unmatched. CDR3 length: 14 residues. The CDR3 DNA sequence: TGCAGCGTTGAAGGAGCAGGGGGCACCTATGGCTACACCTTC. Its protein product is CSVEGAGGTYGYTF.